These T cell receptor beta chains were read from a single sample in a study of T-cell reconstitution after alpha-beta-depleted transplantation in children. TCRdb called the PCR reads again in MiXCR, with one record for every CDR3 protein. The repertoire holds 350,000 to 500,000 distinct CDR3 sequences, with 43% as singletons. Sequences were derived from PBMCs, sampled before TCRalphabeta/CD19-depleted stem cell transplant. The source of these receptors is a girl aged 2 to 10 with aplastic anemia, due to receive a stem cell transplant. Each CDR3 is given with its conserved first and last residue. The order of the fields is clone size, D gene, J gene, V gene, CDR3 DNA, CDR3 protein. A D gene is named only where the DNA matches it firmly. Size values are once, few and many counts, or a class for expanded clones, and some rows have none.

once | TRBD2 | TRBJ2-1 | TRBV5-1 | TGCGCCAGCGGGTCCAGCGGGGACAATGAGCAGTTCTTC | CASGSSGDNEQFF
NA | NA | TRBJ2-1 | TRBV29-1 | TGCAGCGTCATTAGCGTGAATGAGCAGTTCTTC | CSVISVNEQFF
NA | NA | TRBJ2-5 | TRBV9 | TGTGCCAGCAGCGTAGACATGGGGCAGACCCAGTACTTC | CASSVDMGQTQYF
NA | NA | TRBJ1-2 | TRBV20-1 | TGCAGTGCTAGAGAAACGGGTGAGGCTTTCTATGGCTACACCTTC | CSARETGEAFYGYTF
NA | NA | TRBJ1-6 | TRBV28 | TGTGCCAGCAGTTTATCTGACCGAGGGAATTCACCCCTCTACTTT | CASSLSDRGNSPLYF
few | NA | TRBJ2-1 | TRBV29-1 | TGCAGCGTTGAGCCGGGACTGCACTCCTACAATGAGCAGTTCTTC | CSVEPGLHSYNEQFF
few | NA | TRBJ1-6 | TRBV9 | TGTGCCAGCAGCGTAGAGGGAGCTCATAATTCACCCCTCCACTTT | CASSVEGAHNSPLHF
once | TRBD2 | TRBJ2-3 | TRBV20-1 | TGCAGTGCTACAGGCCTTCCGGGGGGGACAGATACGCAGTATTTT | CSATGLPGGTDTQYF
many | NA | TRBJ1-2 | TRBV9 | TGTGCCAGCAGCGACTCTTGGGGGTCTAACTATGGCTACACCTTC | CASSDSWGSNYGYTF
NA | TRBD2 | TRBJ2-1 | TRBV7-2 | TGTGCCAGCAGCGTTAGCGGGGGGGAAGGCAATGAGCAGTTCTTC | CASSVSGGEGNEQFF
many | NA | TRBJ1-1 | TRBV9 | TGTGCCAGCAGCGTCCGGGTTGACACTGAAGCTTTCTTT | CASSVRVDTEAFF
NA | NA | TRBJ2-1 | TRBV3-1 | TGTGCCAGCAGCCAAGTTCGAAATGAGCAGTTCTTC | CASSQVRNEQFF
NA | TRBD1 | TRBJ2-7 | TRBV29-1 | TGCAGCGTTGGACAGGGATGGGGTCAGAAATACGAGCAGTACTTC | CSVGQGWGQKYEQYF
NA | TRBD2 | TRBJ2-7 | TRBV6-1 | TGTGCCAGCTCTCCGACTAGCGGAACCTACGAGCAGTACTTC | CASSPTSGTYEQYF
NA | NA | TRBJ2-7 | TRBV12-3/TRBV12-4 | TGTGCCAGCAGTTCAGGGGTTACCTACGAGCAGTACTTC | CASSSGVTYEQYF
few | TRBD1 | TRBJ2-3 | TRBV28 | TGTGCCAGCAGTCGTCTCCTAAGGGACAGGATAGAGGGTACGCAGTATTTT | CASSRLLRDRIEGTQYF
many | NA | TRBJ2-7 | TRBV5-5 | TGTGCCAGCAGCTCCGGGTTGTGGGGCGGGTCTGAGCAGTACTTC | CASSSGLWGGSEQYF
NA | NA | TRBJ2-5 | TRBV28 | TGTGCCAGCTCCGGACCTACAATCCAAGAGACCCAGTACTTC | CASSGPTIQETQYF
NA | TRBD2 | TRBJ2-2 | TRBV5-1 | TGCGCCAGCAGCTCTACGATCGGGGGGGCCGGGGAGCTGTTTTTT | CASSSTIGGAGELFF
once | TRBD1 | TRBJ2-2 | TRBV15 | TGTGCCACCAGCAGAACCGGGACAGGGGGCCCCGGGGAGCTGTTTTTT | CATSRTGTGGPGELFF
NA | TRBD2 | TRBJ2-3 | TRBV20-1 | TGCAGTGCTAGGACTAGCGGGAGGCTCGATACGCAGTATTTT | CSARTSGRLDTQYF